These 30 T cell receptor beta chains originate from one sample sequenced in a study of CD4 T cells in relation to SARS-CoV-2 and coronaviruses (dated by TCRdb to about 2021). No antigen has been assigned to these receptors. CD4+ T cells from unexposed donors were collected before the COVID-19 pandemic (2011-2018). Following 10 days of culture, the EasySep CD4+ T cell isolation kit was used to isolate CD4+ T cells. Library preparation employed the immunoSEQ multiplex PCR assay. Here the immuneACCESS table is served through TCRdb, limited to in-frame sequences with V and J called. Missing clones are a known gap in these copies; in checked studies unresolved V genes cover under half, and the rest lacks a known reason. Across this sample there are more than 20,000 clones, with about 80% seen only once. The ten biggest clones cover 12% of the sample. Material for sequencing was CD4+ T cells from PBMCs, cultured in vitro. The receptors were sampled from a human donor in good health.

The genes are TRBV28 and TRBJ1-3; no firm D call. CDR1 is MDHEN, CDR2 SYDVKM, per germline. The CDR3 length is 15 residues. With 3 bases removed from V and 4 bases from J, the gap between germline ends came to 13 bases. The CDR3 DNA reads as TGTGCCAGCAGTTTCAGCCAAAACGCGGGAAACACCATATATTTT. It specifies CASSFSQNAGNTIYF.

By share of the sample, this clone is large. V is TRBV2 and J is TRBJ1-5, with TRBD1 as a possible D gene (5 bases). The CDR3 is 13 residues long. Looked up from germline, CDR1 is SNHLY and CDR2 is FYNNEI. Trimming removed 10 bases at V and 3 bases at J, with 13 bases between. CDR3 coding DNA: TGTGCCATCAGGGTCCAGATCAATCAGCCCCAGCATTTT. This sequence encodes CAIRVQINQPQHF.

The chain combines TRBV15 with TRBJ2-1; either TRBD1 or TRBD2 may fit D (5 bases each). Trimming pared 3 bases from V and 6 bases from J, leaving 12 bases between. This CDR3 has 14 amino acids. Germline V lookup: CDR1 LNHNV, CDR2 YYDKDF (reference sequence). The CDR3 sequence is CATSRRDGGNEQFF. Here the CDR3 DNA reads TGTGCCACCAGCAGGAGGGACGGAGGCAATGAGCAGTTCTTC.

This sequence joins TRBV28 and TRBJ1-6, with unresolved D. Germline CDR1 reads MDHEN; CDR2 reads SYDVKM. The CDR3 runs to 16 residues. The ends were cut back, 6 bases at V and 0 bases at J, with 12 bases in the middle. CDR3 amino acids: CASSALSNSYNSPLHF. The CDR3 nucleotides read TGTGCCAGCAGCGCACTATCTAACTCCTATAATTCACCCCTCCACTTT.

This clone was seen a few times. V is TRBV6-5 and J is TRBJ1-2, with a weak D call TRBD1 (6 bases). The V gene's germline CDR1 is MNHEY and CDR2 SVGAGI. The CDR3 length is 14 residues. The ends were cut back, 6 bases at V and 10 bases at J, with 21 bases in the middle. In DNA form, the CDR3 reads TGTGCCAGCAGCCGCACCGGGACAACGCTAGACTACACCTTC. Its protein is CASSRTGTTLDYTF.

The chain carries TRBV7-3 and TRBJ2-1, with D maybe TRBD2 (6 bases). The germline V and J ends were trimmed by 6 bases and 6 bases, with 15 bases remaining between them. The CDR3 covers 14 residues. In germline, CDR1 is SGHTA, CDR2 FQGTGA. As DNA, the CDR3 is TGTGCCAGCAGTCCCGGGGGACTCCCCAATGAGCAGTTCTTC. It specifies CASSPGGLPNEQFF.

The genes are TRBV5-5 and TRBJ2-2, with a tentative D call TRBD2 (6 bases). The CDR3 consists of 14 residues. Germline V gene data show CDR1 as SGHKS and CDR2 as YYEKEE (reference sequence). V dropped 4 bases and J dropped 3 bases, with 10 bases sitting between them. The CDR3 DNA is TGTGCCAGCAGCGGGGACTCTTACACCGGGGAGCTGTTTTTT. It encodes CASSGDSYTGELFF.

Only a few counts were recorded for this clone. The rearrangement links TRBV21-1 to TRBJ1-2; TRBD1, the table's D call, lacks a check against the DNA. TRBV21-1 is annotated as a pseudogene. The CDR3 consists of 13 residues. The CDR3 reads CASRDRDVYGYTF. The CDR3 DNA sequence: TGTGCCAGCAGAGACAGGGACGTCTATGGCTACACCTTC.

The rearrangement uses TRBV18 and TRBJ1-1; no reliable D call. CDR3 length: 14 amino acids. The germline V gene has CDR1 KGHSH and CDR2 LQKENI. V dropped 2 bases and J dropped 3 bases, with 10 bases sitting between them. The CDR3 nucleotides are TGTGCCAGCTCACCATCGGACGGAGACACTGAAGCTTTCTTT. Protein: CASSPSDGDTEAFF.

This chain links TRBV30 with TRBJ1-1; no firm D call. The CDR3 length is 14 residues. Trimming shortened V by 2 bases and J by 0 bases, and 10 bases separated the two germline ends. The germline CDR1 and CDR2 sequences are GTSNPN and SVGIG (reference sequence). Here the CDR3 reads CAWSTVTVNTEAFF. Here the CDR3 DNA reads TGTGCCTGGAGTACAGTTACCGTGAACACTGAAGCTTTCTTT.

This clone has only a few counts. J is TRBJ2-6 and V is TRBV25-1; D gene uncertain. Germline V CDR1 and CDR2: MGHDK, SYGVNS. Trimming removed 2 bases at V and 2 bases at J, with 7 bases between. The CDR3 totals 15 residues. CDR3 sequence reads: CASSEGAAGANVLTF. DNA for the CDR3: TGTGCCAGCAGTGAAGGCGCCGCTGGGGCCAACGTCCTGACTTTC.

This sequence joins TRBV10-3 and TRBJ1-2; 11 positions agree with TRBD1. This CDR3 is 17 amino acids long. Germline loops: CDR1 ENHRY, CDR2 SYGVKD. With V trimmed by 4 bases and J by 2 bases, 9 bases remained unmatched. Here the CDR3 reads CAISADRGRTSNYGYTF. The CDR3 nucleotides are TGTGCCATCAGTGCGGACAGGGGGCGAACGTCAAACTATGGCTACACCTTC.

The chain has TRBV7-9 and TRBJ2-7, with 8 nucleotides matching TRBD2. The trim removed 8 bases at V and 6 bases at J, leaving 15 bases unmatched. CDR1 and CDR2 from the germline V gene are SEHNR and FQNEAQ (reference sequence). The CDR3 sequence is 15 residues long. DNA for the CDR3: TGTGCCAGCTCCCGGGAGACTAGCGTTTGGGGCGAGCAGTACTTC. This encodes CASSRETSVWGEQYF. The variable domain in full, completed from reference TRBV7-9 and TRBJ2-7, reads DTGVSQNPRHKITKRGQNVTFRCDPISEHNRLYWYRQTLGQGPEFLTYFQNEAQLEKSRLLSDRFSAERPKGSFSTLEIQRTEQGDSAMYLCASSRETSVWGEQYFGPGTRLTVT.

The chain carries TRBV11-2 and TRBJ2-1; D ambiguous. This CDR3 contains 13 residues. Trimming left V 5 bases short and J 4 bases short, with 9 bases between. Germline V gene sequence: CDR1 SGHAT, CDR2 FQNNGV. Here the CDR3 DNA reads TGTGCCAGCAGCCCCGGACCTTACAATGAGCAGTTCTTC. Its translation: CASSPGPYNEQFF. The whole variable domain, remainder taken from reference TRBV11-2 and TRBJ2-1, is EAGVAQSPRYKIIEKRQSVAFWCNPISGHATLYWYQQILGQGPKLLIQFQNNGVVDDSQLPKDRFSAERLKGVDSTLKIQPAKLEDSAVYLCASSPGPYNEQFFGPGTRLTVL.

This chain connects TRBV18 to TRBJ2-2, with 8 bases lining up with TRBD2. The V gene end was trimmed by 4 bases and the J gene end by 7 bases; junction bases not matched to a gene: 17. The CDR3 contains 18 residues. Germline V CDR1 and CDR2: KGHSH, LQKENI. The CDR3 nucleotides read TGTGCCAGCTCACTATACTCGATCGGGAGGGCCGATGGCGGGGAGCTGTTTTTT. Its translation: CASSLYSIGRADGGELFF.

CDR3 sequence: CASSPQTGLGWTEAFF. The CDR3 coding sequence is TGTGCCAGCAGTCCGCAGACAGGCTTAGGGTGGACTGAAGCTTTCTTT. This chain joins TRBV28 and TRBJ1-1; the D gene is possibly TRBD1 (6 bases). The CDR3 has 16 amino acids. Per the germline V gene, CDR1 is MDHEN and CDR2 is SYDVKM. Trimming removed 5 bases from V and 5 bases from J, with 21 bases in between.

The CDR3 DNA sequence: TGTGCCACCAAAAGCGGGTCACGGGATATCTACAATGAGCAGTTCTTC. It translates to CATKSGSRDIYNEQFF. The chain links TRBV15 to TRBJ2-1, with a weak D call TRBD2 (6 bases). Germline V gene lookup returns CDR1 LNHNV and CDR2 YYDKDF (reference sequence). The CDR3 sequence is 16 residues long. With 7 bases removed from V and 3 bases from J, the gap between germline ends came to 19 bases.

The chain uses TRBV18 and TRBJ2-7; maybe TRBD1 (6 bases). In germline, CDR1 is KGHSH, CDR2 LQKENI. The CDR3 has 15 amino acids. V lost 2 bases, J lost 2 bases, and 13 bases lay in between. DNA of the CDR3: TGTGCCAGCTCACCAGGGACGGGACAACCCTACGAGCAGTACTTC. Translating gives CASSPGTGQPYEQYF.

The gene calls are TRBV5-1 and TRBJ2-7, with D possibly TRBD1 on 5 matching bases. The germline V gene has CDR1 SGHRS and CDR2 YFSETQ. The CDR3 spans 13 residues. Between the trimmed V and J ends, which lost 4 bases and 6 bases, there was a span of 14 bases. As DNA, the CDR3 is TGCGCCAGCAGCCCAAGCGACAGTGCCGAGCAGTACTTC. It specifies CASSPSDSAEQYF.

The chain joins TRBV12-3 or TRBV12-4 to TRBJ1-5; TRBD1 matches at 7 bases. V shed 6 bases and J 4 bases; nucleotides not matched to a gene: 3. The CDR3 is 13 residues long. The CDR3 nucleotides are TGTGCCAGCAGGACAGGGATTAATCAGCCCCAGCATTTT. The encoded protein is CASRTGINQPQHF.

The chain couples TRBV4-1 to TRBJ1-1, with D possibly TRBD1 on 6 matching bases. Germline CDR1 reads MGHRA; CDR2 reads YSYEKL. V was pared by 1 base and J by 2 bases, with 17 bases between. The CDR3 has 17 amino acids. CDR3 nucleotide sequence: TGCGCCAGCAGCCAAGTGTATTCGAGGACAGTTAACACTGAAGCTTTCTTT. It codes for CASSQVYSRTVNTEAFF.

The V gene is TRBV7-7, the J gene TRBJ2-5; 10 nucleotides agree with TRBD1. The J segment lost 7 bases and the V segment lost 0 bases, leaving 5 bases of the junction unmatched. This CDR3 has 15 amino acids. Germline CDR1 is SSHAT and CDR2 is FNYEAQ (reference sequence). CDR3 DNA: TGTGCCAGCAGCTTAGCGGGGACAGGGGAAGGGACCCAGTACTTC. Protein product: CASSLAGTGEGTQYF.

The table lists this clone with a few counts. J is TRBJ2-7 and V is TRBV6-1, with D uncertain. Germline lookup yields CDR1 MNHNS and CDR2 SASEGT. V was trimmed by 2 bases and J by 2 bases, leaving 13 bases between them. This CDR3 has 15 residues. Here the CDR3 reads CASSETVAYPYEQYF. CDR3 DNA: TGTGCCAGCAGTGAAACGGTAGCTTATCCCTACGAGCAGTACTTC.

DNA for the CDR3: TGTGCCAGCAGCCAATCAATTCTGACTGCACGGGGCGACGAGCAGTACTTC. As protein: CASSQSILTARGDEQYF. The rearrangement links TRBV4-2 to TRBJ2-7; D is perhaps TRBD1 or TRBD2 (5 bases each). The germline CDR1 and CDR2 sequences are LGHNA and YNFKEQ. V was clipped by 2 bases and J by 5 bases, with 22 bases between them. The length of the CDR3 is 17 residues.

V and J are TRBV5-6 and TRBJ2-4; 7 nucleotides agree with TRBD2. The trim removed 1 base at V and 8 bases at J, leaving 12 bases unmatched. CDR1 SGHDT and CDR2 YYEEEE come from the germline V gene. This CDR3 has 16 residues. The CDR3: CASSLTSGGSFDIQYF. The CDR3 bases are TGTGCCAGCAGCTTGACCTCGGGCGGGAGTTTCGACATTCAGTACTTC.

In this sample, this clone turned up once. CDR3 in amino acids: CASSFTSNPYEQYF. DNA of the CDR3: TGTGCCAGCAGCTTCACTAGCAACCCCTACGAGCAGTACTTC. The chain employs TRBV13 and TRBJ2-7; TRBD2 is a possible D gene (6 bases). V lost 3 bases, J lost 2 bases, and 11 bases lay in between. This CDR3 region has 14 residues. The germline CDR1 and CDR2 sequences are PRHDT and FYEKMQ (reference sequence).

The rearrangement uses TRBV28 and TRBJ1-4, with D perhaps TRBD1 (6 bases). The germline V gene has CDR1 MDHEN and CDR2 SYDVKM. Trimming removed 7 bases at V and 7 bases at J, with 13 bases between. CDR3 length: 13 amino acids. The CDR3 loop reads CASMRGASEKLFF. In DNA, the CDR3 is TGTGCCAGCATGAGGGGGGCGAGTGAAAAACTGTTTTTT.

This chain links TRBV5-1 with TRBJ2-1; TRBD2 aligns across 7 bases. The CDR3 is made up of 16 amino acids. The germline V gene has CDR1 SGHRS and CDR2 YFSETQ. J gave up 0 bases and V 0 bases, and 3 bases lay outside the gene matches. The CDR3 is CASSLASGISYNEQFF. In nucleotides, the CDR3 is TGCGCCAGCAGCTTGGCCAGCGGGATCTCCTACAATGAGCAGTTCTTC.

Written as DNA, the CDR3 is TGTGCCAGCAGTGAAGGGAATCAGCCCCAGCATTTT. It is translated as CASSEGNQPQHF. The chain couples TRBV25-1 to TRBJ1-5; D not certain. The V and J ends lost 2 bases and 4 bases respectively, with 3 bases between them. Germline values: CDR1 MGHDK, CDR2 SYGVNS. The CDR3 consists of 12 residues.

This rearrangement joins TRBV18 to TRBJ2-7; 7 bases line up with TRBD1. CDR3 length: 12 residues. CDR1 and CDR2 from the germline V gene are KGHSH and LQKENI. The V and J ends lost 3 bases and 9 bases, in that order; junction bases with no gene match: 5. The CDR3 DNA follows: TGTGCCAGCTCACCGGGACAGCGGACGCAGTACTTC. Translation: CASSPGQRTQYF.